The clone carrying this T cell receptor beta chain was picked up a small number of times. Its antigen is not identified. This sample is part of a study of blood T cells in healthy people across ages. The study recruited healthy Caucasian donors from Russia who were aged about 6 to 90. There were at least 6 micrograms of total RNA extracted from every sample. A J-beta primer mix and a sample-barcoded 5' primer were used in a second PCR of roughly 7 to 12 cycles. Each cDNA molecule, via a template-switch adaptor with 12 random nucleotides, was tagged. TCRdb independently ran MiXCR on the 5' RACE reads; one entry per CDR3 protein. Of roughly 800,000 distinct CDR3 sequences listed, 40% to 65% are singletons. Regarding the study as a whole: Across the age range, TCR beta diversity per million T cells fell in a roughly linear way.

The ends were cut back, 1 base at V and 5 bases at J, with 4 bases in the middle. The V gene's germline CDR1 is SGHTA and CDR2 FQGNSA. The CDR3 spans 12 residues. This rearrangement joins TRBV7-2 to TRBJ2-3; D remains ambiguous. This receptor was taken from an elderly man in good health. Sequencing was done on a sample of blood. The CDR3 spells CASSLDGDTQYF. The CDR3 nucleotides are TGTGCCAGCAGCTTAGACGGAGATACGCAGTATTTT. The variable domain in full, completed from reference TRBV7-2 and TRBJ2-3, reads GAGVSQSPSNKVTEKGKDVELRCDPISGHTALYWYRQSLGQGLEFLIYFQGNSAPDKSGLPSDRFSAERTGGSVSTLTIQRTQQEDSAVYLCASSLDGDTQYFGPGTRLTVL.